This passage covers 10 T cell receptor beta chains from one sample sequenced in a study of blood T cell repertoires in COVID-19. Clones were sequenced by immunoSEQ multiplex PCR, and TCRdb holds only the in-frame ones, with some missing. The sample lists some 240,000 clones, approximately 78% occurring once. The sequenced sample consisted of peripheral blood. Receptor source: a woman aged 55-70 years with active or convalescent COVID-19.

V usage is TRBV5-1 and J usage is TRBJ2-2; possible D gene TRBD2, 6 bases. V lost 9 bases and J 1 base, leaving 13 bases between the germline ends. This CDR3 is 14 amino acids long. CDR1 is SGHRS, CDR2 YFSETQ, per germline. Written as DNA, the CDR3 is TGCGCCACCAGAAGGAGGGGGAACACCGGGGAGCTGTTTTTT. Its protein product is CATRRRGNTGELFF.

The rearrangement links TRBV9 to TRBJ1-2; tentatively, D is TRBD1 (6 bases). The CDR3 totals 13 residues. Looked up from germline, CDR1 is SGDLS and CDR2 is YYNGEE. Between the trimmed V and J ends, which lost 3 bases and 4 bases, there was a span of 10 bases. The CDR3 sequence is CASSAGQFYGYTF. The CDR3, as DNA: TGTGCCAGCAGCGCCGGACAGTTCTATGGCTACACCTTC. The variable domain in full, with the rest retrieved from reference TRBV9 and TRBJ1-2, is DSGVTQTPKHLITATGQRVTLRCSPRSGDLSVYWYQQSLDQGLQFLIQYYNGEERAKGNILERFSAQQFPDLHSELNLSSLELGDSALYFCASSAGQFYGYTFGSGTRLTVV.

This chain uses TRBV2 with TRBJ2-1; TRBD2 is a possible D gene (7 bases). The ends were cut back, 3 bases at V and 9 bases at J, with 18 bases in the middle. In germline, CDR1 is SNHLY, CDR2 FYNNEI. This CDR3 has 15 residues. CDR3 in amino acids: CASSETAGAVREQFF. The CDR3 coding sequence is TGTGCCAGCAGTGAGACCGCGGGGGCCGTACGTGAGCAGTTCTTC.

The chain links TRBV27 to TRBJ2-3, with 10 bases that match TRBD1. The CDR3 has 17 amino acids. Per the germline V gene, CDR1 is MNHEY and CDR2 is SMNVEV (reference sequence). Trimming removed 5 bases from V and 6 bases from J; junction bases left unmatched: 14. The chain's CDR3 is CASSPWTGGLKRDTQYF. In nucleotides, the CDR3 is TGTGCCAGCAGTCCATGGACAGGGGGTCTAAAACGGGATACGCAGTATTTT.

The gene calls are TRBV7-9 and TRBJ2-5, with TRBD2 matching 10 bases. The junction had 10 bases not matched to a gene; V was cut back by 7 bases and J by 5 bases. The CDR3 has 15 amino acids. Germline values: CDR1 SEHNR, CDR2 FQNEAQ (reference sequence). CDR3 residues: CASTNLAGGAETQYF. The CDR3 coding sequence is TGTGCCAGCACCAACTTAGCGGGGGGCGCCGAGACCCAGTACTTC.

The rearrangement links TRBV6-6 to TRBJ2-7; 13 bases are shared with TRBD2. Trimming cost V 10 bases and J 2 bases; bases outside gene matches: 5. Looked up from germline, CDR1 is MNHNY and CDR2 is SVGAGI (reference sequence). There are 14 residues in the CDR3. The CDR3 bases are TGTGCCACCTTACTAGCGGGGGGGCCCTACGAGCAGTACTTC. This sequence encodes CATLLAGGPYEQYF.

J is TRBJ1-1 and V is TRBV3-1 (or the pseudogene TRBV3-2); possibly TRBD1 for D (5 bases). Germline-derived CDR1 and CDR2 are LGHDT and YNNKEL (reference sequence). The CDR3 extends over 14 amino acids. V dropped 1 base and J dropped 4 bases, with 10 bases sitting between them. This chain's CDR3 is CASSQGGVITEAFF. CDR3 nucleotides: TGTGCCAGCAGCCAAGGGGGGGTTATCACTGAAGCTTTCTTT.

The gene calls are TRBV30 and TRBJ2-4, with D tentatively TRBD1 (5 bases). The CDR3 has 14 residues. Per germline, CDR1 GTSNPN and CDR2 SVGIG (reference sequence). V gave up 0 bases and J gave up 8 bases, with 14 bases separating them. The CDR3, as DNA: TGTGCCTGGAGTGTAGGACAATCTCGGGACATTCAGTACTTC. This gives the protein CAWSVGQSRDIQYF.

The rearrangement joins TRBV19 to TRBJ1-5; D remains ambiguous. V was clipped by 3 bases and J by 2 bases, with 11 bases between them. Germline CDR1 and CDR2: LNHDA and SQIVND (reference sequence). The CDR3 is made up of 15 amino acids. The DNA for the CDR3 is TGTGCCAGTAGTATCTACAGCCTTGGCAATCAGCCCCAGCATTTT. It translates to CASSIYSLGNQPQHF.

The CDR3 region has the DNA TGTGCCAGCAGCTTACGGGAGACTGGGAACACTGAAGCTTTCTTT. Translation: CASSLRETGNTEAFF. This chain uses TRBV7-9 with TRBJ1-1, with unresolved D. CDR3 length: 15 amino acids. Deletions cut 2 bases from V and 1 base from J, with 11 bases between. Per the germline V gene, CDR1 is SEHNR and CDR2 is FQNEAQ (reference sequence).